Included here is one T cell receptor beta chain sequence, with context. This table comes from immunoSEQ multiplex PCR, and its TCRdb copy is limited to in-frame clones, with some not included. The sample carries about 380,000 clones, more than 75% recorded once. Germline CDR1 is LGHDT and CDR2 is YNNKEL (reference sequence). Trimming left V 2 bases short and J 7 bases short, with 9 bases between. The CDR3 spans 14 residues. The data were taken from a study of blood T cell repertoires in COVID-19. This sequence originates from a woman between 18 and 29 years old who had recovered from COVID-19. The sample consisted of PBMCs or T cells enriched from blood (not recorded which). This chain links TRBV3-1 (or the pseudogene TRBV3-2) with TRBJ1-6, with D possibly being TRBD1 (6 bases). The CDR3 DNA reads as TGTGCCAGCAGCCAACAGGGGTTAAATTCACCCCTCCACTTT. Its translation: CASSQQGLNSPLHF.